This TCR beta chain derives from a study of metastatic and nonmetastatic thyroid tumors. Overall study context: Thyroid patients, malignant and benign, had repertoires compared across blood and tumor or nodule tissue.

No patient had received any treatment before thyroid surgery. The CDR3 spans 12 residues. Germline V gene data show CDR1 as GTSNPN and CDR2 as SVGIG (reference sequence). Trimming took 0 bases from V and 4 from J, leaving 6 bases between them. Original processing methods: Clinicopathological groups differed in CDR3, with these differences serving to build a distant-metastasis classifier for papillary thyroid cancer. With MiXCR, TCRdb reprocessed the PCR reads. The V and J calls follow TCRdb's processing rather than the paper's. The sample lists 3,000 to 3,500 clones; under 45% were seen once. V and J are TRBV30 and TRBJ1-2; D gene ambiguous. The sequence was obtained from a male donor with papillary thyroid cancer or a benign thyroid nodule (not recorded which). Some clones in this sample may be carry-over from other donors' samples. Specimen: adjacent normal tissue. CDR3 sequence: CAWSVGGYGYTF. The CDR3 nucleotides are TGTGCCTGGAGTGTCGGTGGCTATGGCTACACCTTC.